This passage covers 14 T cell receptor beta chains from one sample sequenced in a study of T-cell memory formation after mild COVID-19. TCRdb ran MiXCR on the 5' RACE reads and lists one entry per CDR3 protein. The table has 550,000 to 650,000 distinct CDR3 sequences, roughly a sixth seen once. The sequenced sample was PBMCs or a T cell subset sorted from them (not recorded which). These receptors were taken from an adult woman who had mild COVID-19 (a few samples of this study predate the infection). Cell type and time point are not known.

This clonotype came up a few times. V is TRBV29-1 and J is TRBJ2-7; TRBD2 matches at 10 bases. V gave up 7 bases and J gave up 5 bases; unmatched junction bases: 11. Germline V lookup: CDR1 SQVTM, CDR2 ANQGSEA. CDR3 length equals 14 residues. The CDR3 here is CSAKKQGTSDEQYF. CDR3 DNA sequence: TGCAGCGCGAAAAAGCAGGGGACTAGCGACGAGCAGTACTTC.

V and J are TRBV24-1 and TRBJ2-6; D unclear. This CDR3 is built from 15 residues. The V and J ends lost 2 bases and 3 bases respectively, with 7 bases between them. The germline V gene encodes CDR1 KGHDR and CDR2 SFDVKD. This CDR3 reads CATSDSLFGANVLTF. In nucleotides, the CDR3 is TGTGCCACCAGTGATTCCCTTTTTGGGGCCAACGTCCTGACTTTC.

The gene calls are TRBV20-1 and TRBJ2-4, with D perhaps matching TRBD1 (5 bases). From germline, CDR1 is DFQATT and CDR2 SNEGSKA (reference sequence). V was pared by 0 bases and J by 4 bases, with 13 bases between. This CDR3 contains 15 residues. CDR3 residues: CSARELQEEKNIQYF. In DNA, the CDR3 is TGCAGTGCTAGAGAGCTACAGGAAGAAAAAAACATTCAGTACTTC.

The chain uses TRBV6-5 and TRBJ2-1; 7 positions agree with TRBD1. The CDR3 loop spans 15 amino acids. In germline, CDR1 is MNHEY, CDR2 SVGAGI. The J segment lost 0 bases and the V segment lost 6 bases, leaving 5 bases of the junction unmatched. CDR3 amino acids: CASRFRDSSYNEQFF. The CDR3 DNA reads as TGTGCCAGCAGGTTTCGGGACAGCTCCTACAATGAGCAGTTCTTC.

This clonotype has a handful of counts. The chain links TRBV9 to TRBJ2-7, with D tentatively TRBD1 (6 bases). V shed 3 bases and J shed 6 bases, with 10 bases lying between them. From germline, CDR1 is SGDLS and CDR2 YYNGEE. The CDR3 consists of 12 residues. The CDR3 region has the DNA TGTGCCAGCAGCGACCAAGGGGGCGAGCAGTACTTC. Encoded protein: CASSDQGGEQYF.

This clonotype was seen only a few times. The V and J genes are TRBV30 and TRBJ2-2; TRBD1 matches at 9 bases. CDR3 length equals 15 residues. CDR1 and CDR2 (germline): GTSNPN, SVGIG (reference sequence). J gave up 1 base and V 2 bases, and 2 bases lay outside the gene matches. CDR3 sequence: CAWSSGQGNTGELFF. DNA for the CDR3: TGTGCCTGGAGTTCGGGACAGGGGAACACCGGGGAGCTGTTTTTT. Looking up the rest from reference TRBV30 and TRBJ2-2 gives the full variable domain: SQTIHQWPATLVQPVGSPLSLECTVEGTSNPNLYWYRQAAGRGLQLLFYSVGIGQISSEVPQNLSASRPQDRQFILSSKKLLLSDSGFYLCAWSSGQGNTGELFFGEGSRLTVL.

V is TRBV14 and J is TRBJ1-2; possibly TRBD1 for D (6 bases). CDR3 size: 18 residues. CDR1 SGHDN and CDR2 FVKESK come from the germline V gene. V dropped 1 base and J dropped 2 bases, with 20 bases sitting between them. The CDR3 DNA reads TGTGCCAGCAGCCAAGGTCGGGACAAGGAGATCAGGAACTATGGCTACACCTTC. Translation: CASSQGRDKEIRNYGYTF.

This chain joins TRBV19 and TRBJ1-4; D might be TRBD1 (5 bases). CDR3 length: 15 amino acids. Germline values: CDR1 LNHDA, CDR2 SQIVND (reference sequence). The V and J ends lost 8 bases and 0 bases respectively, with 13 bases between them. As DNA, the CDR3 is TGTGCCAGTCACAGGACCGACACAACTAATGAAAAACTGTTTTTT. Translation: CASHRTDTTNEKLFF.

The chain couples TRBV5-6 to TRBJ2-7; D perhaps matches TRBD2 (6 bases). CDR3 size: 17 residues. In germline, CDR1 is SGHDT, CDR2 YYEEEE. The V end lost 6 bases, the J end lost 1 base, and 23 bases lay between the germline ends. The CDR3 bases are TGTGCCAGCATCCAGCCTCCGGGACTTCCCGATTCCTACGAGCAGTACTTC. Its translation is CASIQPPGLPDSYEQYF.

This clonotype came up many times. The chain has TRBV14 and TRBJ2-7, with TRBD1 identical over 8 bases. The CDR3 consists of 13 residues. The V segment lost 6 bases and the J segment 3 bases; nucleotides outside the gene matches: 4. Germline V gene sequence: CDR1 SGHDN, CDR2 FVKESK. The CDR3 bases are TGTGCCAGCAGACCAGGGGGCGTCTACGAGCAGTACTTC. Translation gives CASRPGGVYEQYF.

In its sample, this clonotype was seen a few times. CDR3 sequence reads: CSVEDGFGRELEAFF. CDR3 DNA: TGCAGCGTTGAAGATGGGTTTGGCAGGGAGCTTGAAGCTTTCTTT. The V gene is TRBV29-1, the J gene TRBJ1-1, with D maybe TRBD1 (5 bases). The CDR3 loop spans 15 amino acids. The V gene lost 0 bases and the J gene lost 7 bases, with 18 bases spanning the gap. The germline gives CDR1 SQVTM, CDR2 ANQGSEA.

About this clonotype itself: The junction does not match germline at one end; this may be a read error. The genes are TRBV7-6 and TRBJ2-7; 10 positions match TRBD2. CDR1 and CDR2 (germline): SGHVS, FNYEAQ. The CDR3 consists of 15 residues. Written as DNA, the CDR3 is TGTGCCAGCAGCATAGCGGGGGGAACCCCCTACGAGCAGTACTTC. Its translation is CASSIAGGTPYEQYF.

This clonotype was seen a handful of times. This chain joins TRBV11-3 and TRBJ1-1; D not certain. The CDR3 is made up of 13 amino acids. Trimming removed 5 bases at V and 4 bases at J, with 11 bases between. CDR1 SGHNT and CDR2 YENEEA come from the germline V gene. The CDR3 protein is CASSLTTGTEAFF. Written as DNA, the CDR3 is TGTGCCAGCAGCCTGACGACGGGCACTGAAGCTTTCTTT.

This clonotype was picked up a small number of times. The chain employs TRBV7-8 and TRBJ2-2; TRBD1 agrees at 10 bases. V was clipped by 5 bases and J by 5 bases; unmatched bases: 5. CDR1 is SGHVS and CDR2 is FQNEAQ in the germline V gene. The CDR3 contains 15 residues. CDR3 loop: CASSRQGAKTGELFF. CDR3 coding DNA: TGTGCCAGCAGCAGACAGGGGGCAAAAACCGGGGAGCTGTTTTTT.